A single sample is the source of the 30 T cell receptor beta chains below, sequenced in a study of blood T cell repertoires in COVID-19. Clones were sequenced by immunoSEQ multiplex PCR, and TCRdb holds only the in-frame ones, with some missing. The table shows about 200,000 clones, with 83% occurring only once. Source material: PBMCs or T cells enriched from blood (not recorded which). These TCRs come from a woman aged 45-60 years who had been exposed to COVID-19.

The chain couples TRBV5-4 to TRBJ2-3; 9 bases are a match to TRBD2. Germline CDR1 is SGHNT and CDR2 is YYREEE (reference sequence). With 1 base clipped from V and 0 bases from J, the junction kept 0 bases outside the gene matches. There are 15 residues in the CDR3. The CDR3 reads CASSLTSGSTDTQYF. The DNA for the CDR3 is TGTGCCAGCAGCTTGACTAGCGGGAGCACAGATACGCAGTATTTT. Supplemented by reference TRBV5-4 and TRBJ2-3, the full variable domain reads ETGVTQSPTHLIKTRGQQVTLRCSSQSGHNTVSWYQQALGQGPQFIFQYYREEENGRGNFPPRFSGLQFPNYSSELNVNALELDDSALYLCASSLTSGSTDTQYFGPGTRLTVL.

The CDR3 coding sequence is TGTGCTAGTGGAACAGGCAACACTGAAGCTTTCTTT. Encoded protein: CASGTGNTEAFF. The chain has TRBV12-5 and TRBJ1-1; the D gene is possibly TRBD1 (5 bases). V was pared by 6 bases and J by 2 bases, with 7 bases between. Germline V lookup: CDR1 LGHNT, CDR2 FRNRAP. This CDR3 comprises 12 residues.

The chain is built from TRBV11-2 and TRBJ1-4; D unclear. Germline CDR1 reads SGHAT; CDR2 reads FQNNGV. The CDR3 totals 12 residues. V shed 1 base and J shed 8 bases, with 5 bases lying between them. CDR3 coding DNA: TGTGCCAGCAGCTTAGGTCTGGAAAAACTGTTTTTT. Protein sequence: CASSLGLEKLFF.

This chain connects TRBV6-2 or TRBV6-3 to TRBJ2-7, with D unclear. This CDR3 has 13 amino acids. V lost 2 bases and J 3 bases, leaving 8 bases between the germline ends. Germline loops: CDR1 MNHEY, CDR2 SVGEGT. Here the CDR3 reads CASSYEVSYEQYF. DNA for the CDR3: TGTGCCAGCAGTTACGAGGTGAGCTACGAGCAGTACTTC.

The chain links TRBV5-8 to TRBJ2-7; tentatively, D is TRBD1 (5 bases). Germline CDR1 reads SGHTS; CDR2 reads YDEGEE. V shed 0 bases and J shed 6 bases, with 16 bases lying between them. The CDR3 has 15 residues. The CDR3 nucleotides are TGTGCCAGCAGCTTGGTTGTCAGGGTGAGTCCCGAGCAGTACTTC. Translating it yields CASSLVVRVSPEQYF.

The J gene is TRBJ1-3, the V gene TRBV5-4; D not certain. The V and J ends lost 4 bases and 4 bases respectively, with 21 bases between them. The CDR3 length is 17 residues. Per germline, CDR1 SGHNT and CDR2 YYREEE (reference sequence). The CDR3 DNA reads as TGTGCCAGCAGCGGCGCCCTCGGTCTAGAAGAGGGAAACACCATATATTTT. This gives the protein CASSGALGLEEGNTIYF.

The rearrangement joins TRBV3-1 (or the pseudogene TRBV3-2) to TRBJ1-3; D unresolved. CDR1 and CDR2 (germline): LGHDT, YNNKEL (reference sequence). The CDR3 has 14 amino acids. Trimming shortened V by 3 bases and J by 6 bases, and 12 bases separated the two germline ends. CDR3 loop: CASSQGGNPNTIYF. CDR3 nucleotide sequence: TGTGCCAGCAGCCAGGGAGGGAACCCAAACACCATATATTTT.

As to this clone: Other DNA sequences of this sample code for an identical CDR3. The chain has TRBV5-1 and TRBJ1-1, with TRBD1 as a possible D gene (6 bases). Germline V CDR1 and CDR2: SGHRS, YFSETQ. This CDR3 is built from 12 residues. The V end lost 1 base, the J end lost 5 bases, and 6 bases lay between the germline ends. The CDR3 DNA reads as TGCGCCAGCAGCTTGACAGGGACTGAAGCTTTCTTT. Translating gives CASSLTGTEAFF.

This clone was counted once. The CDR3 region is CASSGQAHRAGYTF. CDR3 DNA: TGTGCCAGTAGTGGGCAGGCGCACAGGGCTGGCTACACCTTC. V and J are TRBV19 and TRBJ1-2, with TRBD1 as a possible D gene (6 bases). V lost 5 bases to trimming and J lost 7 bases, with 17 bases between them. The CDR3 extends over 14 amino acids. Germline CDR1 is LNHDA and CDR2 is SQIVND (reference sequence).

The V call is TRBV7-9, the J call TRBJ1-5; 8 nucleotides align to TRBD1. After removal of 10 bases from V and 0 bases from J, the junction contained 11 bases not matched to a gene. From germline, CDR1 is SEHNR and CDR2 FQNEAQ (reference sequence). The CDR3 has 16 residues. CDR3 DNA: TGTGCCACCCGACAGGGGAGAAGGGGTAGCAATCAGCCCCAGCATTTT. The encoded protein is CATRQGRRGSNQPQHF.

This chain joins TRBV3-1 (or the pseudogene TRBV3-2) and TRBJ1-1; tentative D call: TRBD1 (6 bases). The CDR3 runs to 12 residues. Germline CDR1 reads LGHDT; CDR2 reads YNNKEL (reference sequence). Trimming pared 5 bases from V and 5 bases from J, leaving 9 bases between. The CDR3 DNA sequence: TGTGCCAGCAGCAGGGGGGGGACTGAAGCTTTCTTT. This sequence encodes CASSRGGTEAFF.

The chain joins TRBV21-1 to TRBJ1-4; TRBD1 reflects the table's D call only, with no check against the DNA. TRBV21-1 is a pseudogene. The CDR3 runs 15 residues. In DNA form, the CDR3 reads TGTGCCAGCAGCAAAAACAAACAGGGGGCTGAAAAACTGTTTTTT. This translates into CASSKNKQGAEKLFF.

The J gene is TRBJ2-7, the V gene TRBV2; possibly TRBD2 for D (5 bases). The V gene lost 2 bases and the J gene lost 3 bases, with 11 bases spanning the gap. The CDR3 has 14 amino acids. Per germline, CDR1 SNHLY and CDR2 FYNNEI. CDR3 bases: TGTGCCAGCAGTGAACACGGGAAGGACTACGAGCAGTACTTC. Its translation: CASSEHGKDYEQYF.

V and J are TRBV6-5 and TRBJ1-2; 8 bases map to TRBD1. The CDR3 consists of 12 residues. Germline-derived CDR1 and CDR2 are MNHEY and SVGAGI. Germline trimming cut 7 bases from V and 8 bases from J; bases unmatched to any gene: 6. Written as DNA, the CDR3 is TGTGCCAGCACCGCAGGGGGCGAGGGCTACACCTTC. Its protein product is CASTAGGEGYTF.

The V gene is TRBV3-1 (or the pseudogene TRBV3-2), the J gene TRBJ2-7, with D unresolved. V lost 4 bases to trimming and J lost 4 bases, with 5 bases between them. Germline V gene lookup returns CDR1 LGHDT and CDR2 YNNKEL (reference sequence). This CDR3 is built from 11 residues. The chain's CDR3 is CASSPRYEQYF. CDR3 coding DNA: TGTGCCAGCAGCCCGCGTTACGAGCAGTACTTC.

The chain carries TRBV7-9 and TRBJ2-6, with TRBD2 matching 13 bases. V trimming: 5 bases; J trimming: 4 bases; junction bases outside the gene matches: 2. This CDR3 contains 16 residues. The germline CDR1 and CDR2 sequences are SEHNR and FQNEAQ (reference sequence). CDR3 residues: CASSLGLAGGANVLTF. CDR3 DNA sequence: TGTGCCAGCAGCCTGGGACTAGCGGGAGGGGCCAACGTCCTGACTTTC. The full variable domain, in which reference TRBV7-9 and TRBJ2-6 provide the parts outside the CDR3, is DTGVSQNPRHKITKRGQNVTFRCDPISEHNRLYWYRQTLGQGPEFLTYFQNEAQLEKSRLLSDRFSAERPKGSFSTLEIQRTEQGDSAMYLCASSLGLAGGANVLTFGAGSRLTVL.

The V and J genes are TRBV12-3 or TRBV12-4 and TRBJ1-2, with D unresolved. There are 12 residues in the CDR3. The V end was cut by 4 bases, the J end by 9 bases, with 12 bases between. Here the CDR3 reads CASSSGGVRYTF. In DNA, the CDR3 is TGTGCCAGCAGTTCAGGTGGCGTGCGCTACACCTTC.

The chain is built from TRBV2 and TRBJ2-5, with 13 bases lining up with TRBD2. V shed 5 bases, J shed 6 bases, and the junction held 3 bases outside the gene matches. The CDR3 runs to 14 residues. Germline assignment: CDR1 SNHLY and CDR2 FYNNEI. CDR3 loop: CASSPTSGGKTQYF. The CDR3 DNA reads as TGTGCCAGCAGTCCGACTAGCGGGGGGAAGACCCAGTACTTC.

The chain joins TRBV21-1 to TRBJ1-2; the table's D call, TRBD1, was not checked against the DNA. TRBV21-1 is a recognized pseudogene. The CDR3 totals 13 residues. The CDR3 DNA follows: TGTGCCAATAAGACAGGTGACGTTCCCGGCTACACCTTC. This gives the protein CANKTGDVPGYTF.

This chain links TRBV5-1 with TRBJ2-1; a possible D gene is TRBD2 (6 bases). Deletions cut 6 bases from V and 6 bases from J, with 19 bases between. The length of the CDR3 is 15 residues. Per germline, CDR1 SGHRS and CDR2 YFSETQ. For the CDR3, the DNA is TGCGCCAGCACTGACTCCGGGACTCCATCCAATGAGCAGTTCTTC. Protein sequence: CASTDSGTPSNEQFF. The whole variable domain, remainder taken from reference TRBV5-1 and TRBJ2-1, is KAGVTQTPRYLIKTRGQQVTLSCSPISGHRSVSWYQQTPGQGLQFLFEYFSETQRNKGNFPGRFSGRQFSNSRSEMNVSTLELGDSALYLCASTDSGTPSNEQFFGPGTRLTVL.

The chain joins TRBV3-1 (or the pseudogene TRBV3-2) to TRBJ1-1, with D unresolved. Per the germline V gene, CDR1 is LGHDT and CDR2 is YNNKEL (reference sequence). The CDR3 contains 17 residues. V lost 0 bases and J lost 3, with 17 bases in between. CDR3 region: CASSQDIRRAVDTEAFF. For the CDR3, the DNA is TGTGCCAGCAGCCAAGATATAAGGAGGGCGGTGGACACTGAAGCTTTCTTT.

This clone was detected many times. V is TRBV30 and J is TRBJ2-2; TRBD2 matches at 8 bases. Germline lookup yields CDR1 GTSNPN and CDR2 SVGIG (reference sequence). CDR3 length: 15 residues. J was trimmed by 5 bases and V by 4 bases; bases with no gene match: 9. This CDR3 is CAWNLGGGRTGELFF. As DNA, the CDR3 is TGTGCCTGGAACCTCGGGGGGGGACGAACCGGGGAGCTGTTTTTT. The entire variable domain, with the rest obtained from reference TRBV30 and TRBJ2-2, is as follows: SQTIHQWPATLVQPVGSPLSLECTVEGTSNPNLYWYRQAAGRGLQLLFYSVGIGQISSEVPQNLSASRPQDRQFILSSKKLLLSDSGFYLCAWNLGGGRTGELFFGEGSRLTVL.

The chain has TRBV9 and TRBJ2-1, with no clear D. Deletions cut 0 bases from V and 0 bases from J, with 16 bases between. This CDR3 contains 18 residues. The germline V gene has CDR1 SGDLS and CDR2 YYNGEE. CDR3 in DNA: TGTGCCAGCAGCGTAGGGCCCCGACTGACGAGCTCCTACAATGAGCAGTTCTTC. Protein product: CASSVGPRLTSSYNEQFF.

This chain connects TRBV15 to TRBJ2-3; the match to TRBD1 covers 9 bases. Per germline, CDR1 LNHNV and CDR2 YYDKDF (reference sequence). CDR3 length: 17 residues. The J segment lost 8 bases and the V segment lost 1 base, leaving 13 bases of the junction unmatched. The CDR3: CATSRVVLGQGGRTQYF. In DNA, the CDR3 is TGTGCCACCAGCAGAGTAGTTTTGGGACAGGGAGGTCGTACGCAGTATTTT.

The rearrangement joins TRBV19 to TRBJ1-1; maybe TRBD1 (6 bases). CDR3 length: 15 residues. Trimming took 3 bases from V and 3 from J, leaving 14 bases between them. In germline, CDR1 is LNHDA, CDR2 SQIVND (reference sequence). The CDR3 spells CASSMKPQGHTEAFF. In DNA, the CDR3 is TGTGCCAGTAGTATGAAGCCCCAGGGGCACACTGAAGCTTTCTTT.

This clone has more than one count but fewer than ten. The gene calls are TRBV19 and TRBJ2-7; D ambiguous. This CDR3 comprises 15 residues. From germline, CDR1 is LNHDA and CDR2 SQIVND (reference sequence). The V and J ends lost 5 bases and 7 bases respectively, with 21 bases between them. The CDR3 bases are TGTGCCAGTAGTCCTTCACAGCAGCCATCACGAGAGCAGTACTTC. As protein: CASSPSQQPSREQYF. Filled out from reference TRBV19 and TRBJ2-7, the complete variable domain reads DGGITQSPKYLFRKEGQNVTLSCEQNLNHDAMYWYRQDPGQGLRLIYYSQIVNDFQKGDIAEGYSVSREKKESFPLTVTSAQKNPTAFYLCASSPSQQPSREQYFGPGTRLTVT.

As DNA, the CDR3 is TGTGCCAGCAGTGAAGCGAGGGTCGGGGAGCTGTTTTTT. It yields the protein CASSEARVGELFF. The J gene is TRBJ2-2, the V gene TRBV2; possibly TRBD2 for D (5 bases). The CDR3 consists of 13 residues. V was cut by 0 bases and J by 7 bases, with 6 bases left in between. Germline CDR1 reads SNHLY; CDR2 reads FYNNEI.

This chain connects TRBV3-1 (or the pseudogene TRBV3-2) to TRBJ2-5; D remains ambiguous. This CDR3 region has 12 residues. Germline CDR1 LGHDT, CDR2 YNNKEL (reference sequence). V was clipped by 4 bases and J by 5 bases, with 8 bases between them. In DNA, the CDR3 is TGTGCCAGCAGCCTGAATGCGGAGACCCAGTACTTC. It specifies CASSLNAETQYF.

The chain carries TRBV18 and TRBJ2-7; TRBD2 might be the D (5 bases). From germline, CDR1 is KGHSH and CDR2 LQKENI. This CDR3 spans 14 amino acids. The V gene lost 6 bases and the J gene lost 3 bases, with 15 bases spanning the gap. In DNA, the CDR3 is TGTGCCAGCTCCACCTCGGAGGCAAACTACGAGCAGTACTTC. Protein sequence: CASSTSEANYEQYF.

CDR3 region: CASTTEGATEAFF. For the CDR3, the DNA is TGTGCCAGCACCACAGAAGGTGCCACTGAAGCTTTCTTT. V usage is TRBV2 and J usage is TRBJ1-1, with D unclear. Trimming took 7 bases from V and 4 from J, leaving 13 bases between them. In germline, CDR1 is SNHLY, CDR2 FYNNEI. The CDR3 is 13 amino acids.